The 29 T cell receptor beta chains listed next were all sequenced from one sample in a study of CD8 T cells in ankylosing spondylitis. General study findings and limits: Ankylosing spondylitis blood seemed to carry a telltale TCR beta motif made of under ten highly homologous variants.

Each CDR3 protein is one row after TCRdb ran MiXCR on the 5' RACE reads. The table includes 200,000 to 250,000 distinct CDR3 sequences, around 7.9% detected once. Which antigens these TCRs recognize remains unknown. Source material: blood, either unsorted or a sorted T cell fraction (not recorded which). These receptors were obtained from a male donor with ankylosing spondylitis.

This chain links TRBV28 with TRBJ2-1; D is possibly TRBD2 (6 bases). The CDR3 sequence is 14 residues long. Per the germline V gene, CDR1 is MDHEN and CDR2 is SYDVKM. V was shortened by 3 bases and J by 7 bases, with 13 bases between the two germline ends. Written as DNA, the CDR3 is TGTGCCAGCAGTTTGGTCGGGAGAGGGAATGAGCAGTTCTTC. Its protein is CASSLVGRGNEQFF.

The rearrangement joins TRBV2 to TRBJ2-7, with a possible D match to TRBD1 (6 bases). Germline CDR1 reads SNHLY; CDR2 reads FYNNEI. Trimming removed 8 bases at V and 2 bases at J, with 10 bases between. This CDR3 is built from 12 residues. The DNA of the CDR3 is TGTGCCAGCCGGGACATCCCCTACGAGCAGTACTTC. Translating gives CASRDIPYEQYF.

This clonotype has more than one count but fewer than ten. CDR3 DNA: TGTGCTACAGGGATCGCGTCCACAGATACGCAGTATTTT. Translation gives CATGIASTDTQYF. The gene calls are TRBV27 and TRBJ2-3; TRBD1 might be the D (6 bases). The germline V gene encodes CDR1 MNHEY and CDR2 SMNVEV (reference sequence). CDR3 length: 13 amino acids.

This clonotype was seen at least ten times. The chain combines TRBV7-6 with TRBJ1-2, with 7 nucleotides matching TRBD1. V was clipped by 2 bases and J by 7 bases; unmatched bases: 7. This CDR3 region has 14 residues. From germline, CDR1 is SGHVS and CDR2 FNYEAQ. The CDR3 sequence is CASSLQGVLRGYTF. Here the CDR3 DNA reads TGTGCCAGCAGCTTACAGGGGGTTTTACGTGGCTACACCTTC.

This clonotype appeared a few times. V usage is TRBV30 and J usage is TRBJ2-1; TRBD1 might be the D (6 bases). Germline CDR1 and CDR2: GTSNPN and SVGIG (reference sequence). V was clipped by 7 bases and J by 5 bases, with 15 bases between them. The length of the CDR3 is 13 residues. The CDR3 is CALQGPFHNEQFF. CDR3 in DNA: TGTGCCTTACAGGGACCCTTTCACAATGAGCAGTTCTTC.

This clonotype was found many times. The DNA of the CDR3 is TGTGCCAGCAGCCACGGGACAGGGGGGATGGATACGCAGTATTTT. It yields the protein CASSHGTGGMDTQYF. The rearrangement uses TRBV12-3 or TRBV12-4 and TRBJ2-3; 11 bases fit TRBD1. CDR3 length equals 15 residues. Trimming cost V 6 bases and J 6 bases; bases outside gene matches: 8.

This clonotype was seen repeatedly, ten times or more. This chain uses TRBV20-1 with TRBJ2-3; 8 bases fit TRBD2. V was pared by 1 base and J by 2 bases, with 5 bases of the junction left unmatched. The germline CDR1 and CDR2 sequences are DFQATT and SNEGSKA (reference sequence). The CDR3 spans 15 residues. CDR3 bases: TGCAGTGCTAGAGCTACGGGGGGGGTCACAGATACGCAGTATTTT. Translation gives CSARATGGVTDTQYF.

A few counts support this clonotype. The chain carries TRBV5-1 and TRBJ2-3; D ambiguous. The germline CDR1 and CDR2 sequences are SGHRS and YFSETQ. Trimming removed 0 bases at V and 2 bases at J, with 13 bases between. The CDR3 loop spans 16 amino acids. CDR3 DNA: TGCGCCAGCAGCTTGGTTGGGCAAAAATTCACAGATACGCAGTATTTT. This sequence encodes CASSLVGQKFTDTQYF.

This clonotype appeared many times. This rearrangement joins TRBV29-1 to TRBJ2-1, with 10 bases fitting TRBD2. Losses at the gene ends were 6 bases for V and 1 base for J; bases not matched to a gene: 6. The CDR3 spans 15 residues. Looked up from germline, CDR1 is SQVTM and CDR2 is ANQGSEA. CDR3 protein: CSVDPSGSSYNEQFF. In DNA form, the CDR3 reads TGCAGCGTAGACCCTAGCGGGAGTTCCTACAATGAGCAGTTCTTC.

This clonotype was seen a few times. This chain joins TRBV10-3 and TRBJ2-1; D gene uncertain. CDR1 is ENHRY, CDR2 SYGVKD, per germline. The V gene lost 4 bases and the J gene lost 0 bases, with 7 bases spanning the gap. The CDR3 has 14 amino acids. CDR3 coding DNA: TGTGCCATCAGTGCCCTGTCCTCCTACAATGAGCAGTTCTTC. Its translation is CAISALSSYNEQFF.

This clonotype was recorded a few times. The chain employs TRBV6-2 or TRBV6-3 and TRBJ2-7; no firm D call. Deletions cut 0 bases from V and 4 bases from J, with 13 bases between. CDR3 length equals 15 residues. The germline CDR1 and CDR2 sequences are MNHEY and SVGEGT. The DNA of the CDR3 is TGTGCCAGCAGTTACTCGTTTTATGGGCGGTACGAGCAGTACTTC. It encodes CASSYSFYGRYEQYF.

This clonotype was recorded only once. The chain is built from TRBV24-1 and TRBJ2-2; D is uncertain. V lost 6 bases to trimming and J lost 4 bases, with 8 bases between them. Germline CDR1 is KGHDR and CDR2 is SFDVKD. CDR3 length: 13 residues. CDR3 coding DNA: TGTGCCACCAGTAAGTTCAGCACCGGGGAGCTGTTTTTT. It specifies CATSKFSTGELFF.

In this sample, this clonotype turned up many times. The chain employs TRBV5-5 and TRBJ2-2; D gene uncertain. The germline gives CDR1 SGHKS, CDR2 YYEKEE (reference sequence). The CDR3 loop spans 16 amino acids. Trimming removed 2 bases at V and 0 bases at J, with 11 bases between. The CDR3 sequence: CASSLGSLPNTGELFF. CDR3 nucleotides: TGTGCCAGCAGCTTAGGGTCCCTACCGAACACCGGGGAGCTGTTTTTT.

This clonotype was counted between two and nine times. The chain is built from TRBV11-1 and TRBJ2-7, with D perhaps matching TRBD1 (6 bases). The germline V gene encodes CDR1 SGHAT and CDR2 FQDESV (reference sequence). V lost 1 base and J lost 2, with 18 bases in between. The CDR3 runs 17 residues. CDR3 in amino acids: CASSLDGTGQLTYEQYF. CDR3 coding DNA: TGTGCCAGCAGCTTAGACGGGACGGGACAACTAACCTACGAGCAGTACTTC.

This clonotype came up many times. This chain uses TRBV13 with TRBJ2-5, with no clear D. The CDR3 length is 12 residues. V was cut by 5 bases and J by 5 bases, with 9 bases left in between. In germline, CDR1 is PRHDT, CDR2 FYEKMQ (reference sequence). The CDR3 loop reads CASSPRRETQYF. The CDR3 DNA reads TGTGCCAGCAGCCCCCGGCGGGAGACCCAGTACTTC.

At least ten counts were recorded for this clonotype. The rearrangement joins TRBV29-1 to TRBJ2-1; 8 bases line up with TRBD2. Germline V gene lookup returns CDR1 SQVTM and CDR2 ANQGSEA. V was clipped by 4 bases and J by 2 bases; unmatched bases: 4. This CDR3 is 14 amino acids long. The CDR3 bases are TGCAGCGTTGGGGTAGCGGGAACCTACAATGAGCAGTTCTTC. Its protein is CSVGVAGTYNEQFF.

The genes are TRBV15 and TRBJ2-1, with D possibly matching TRBD2 (5 bases). Between the trimmed V and J ends, which lost 1 base and 4 bases, there was a span of 8 bases. The CDR3 loop spans 14 amino acids. Looked up from germline, CDR1 is LNHNV and CDR2 is YYDKDF (reference sequence). CDR3 DNA sequence: TGTGCCACCAGCAGAGGGACTTATTACAATGAGCAGTTCTTC. This encodes CATSRGTYYNEQFF.

Many counts were recorded for this clonotype. The V and J genes are TRBV29-1 and TRBJ2-7; possibly TRBD1 for D (5 bases). Germline V gene sequence: CDR1 SQVTM, CDR2 ANQGSEA. The CDR3 is made up of 14 amino acids. Trimming stripped 6 bases from V and 0 bases from J, with 15 bases between. The CDR3: CSVAGAGPSYEQYF. The CDR3 DNA sequence: TGCAGCGTGGCAGGTGCAGGGCCCTCCTACGAGCAGTACTTC.

J is TRBJ1-3 and V is TRBV2; D uncertain. Germline CDR1 SNHLY, CDR2 FYNNEI. The CDR3 has 14 residues. V gave up 3 bases and J gave up 0 bases, with 6 bases separating them. CDR3 bases: TGTGCCAGCAGTGAGGCGTTCTCTGGAAACACCATATATTTT. Translated: CASSEAFSGNTIYF.

This clonotype came up many times. The genes are TRBV29-1 and TRBJ2-7; the D is unclear. CDR3 length equals 13 residues. CDR1 is SQVTM, CDR2 ANQGSEA, per germline. V lost 2 bases to trimming and J lost 7 bases, with 15 bases between them. CDR3: CSVEHRARREQYF. The CDR3 nucleotides are TGCAGCGTTGAACATCGGGCCAGAAGGGAGCAGTACTTC.

The chain has TRBV12-3 or TRBV12-4 and TRBJ1-1; D perhaps matches TRBD1 (5 bases). The CDR3 extends over 14 amino acids. Deletions cut 2 bases from V and 1 base from J, with 8 bases between. The CDR3 DNA reads TGTGCCAGCAGTTTATCAGGGTCGAACACTGAAGCTTTCTTT. Residues: CASSLSGSNTEAFF.

Of note for this clonotype: A much larger clone lies a single base off, so this may be a read error. J is TRBJ2-7 and V is TRBV5-1; unclear D gene. In germline, CDR1 is SGHRS, CDR2 YFSETQ. This CDR3 spans 14 amino acids. The V gene lost 4 bases and the J gene lost 0 bases, with 11 bases spanning the gap. The CDR3 DNA sequence: TGCGCCAGCAGCATACGCACCCGCTCCTACGAGCAGTACTTC. Its protein product is CASSIRTRSYEQYF.

V is TRBV4-2 and J is TRBJ2-1, with 7 bases matching TRBD1. Trimming removed 2 bases from V and 3 bases from J; junction bases left unmatched: 7. This CDR3 has 16 amino acids. Looked up from germline, CDR1 is LGHNA and CDR2 is YNFKEQ. CDR3 amino acids: CASSQQTGVLYNEQFF. CDR3 nucleotide sequence: TGTGCCAGCAGCCAACAAACAGGGGTCCTCTACAATGAGCAGTTCTTC.

This clonotype was counted ten times or more. The junction departs from germline at one end; a sequencing error may be responsible. This rearrangement joins TRBV7-2 to TRBJ2-1; 10 bases align to TRBD2. The V gene's germline CDR1 is SGHTA and CDR2 FQGNSA. The CDR3 spans 15 residues. The chain's CDR3 is CANSLVTSGVGEQFF. Here the CDR3 DNA reads TGTGCCAACAGCTTAGTAACTAGCGGGGTAGGTGAGCAGTTCTTC.

This clonotype has ten or more counts. The chain joins TRBV5-5 to TRBJ2-2, with D hard to call. Looked up from germline, CDR1 is SGHKS and CDR2 is YYEKEE (reference sequence). The CDR3 runs 11 residues. Deletions cut 0 bases from V and 7 bases from J, with 1 base between. CDR3 sequence reads: CASSLDGELFF. CDR3 DNA: TGTGCCAGCAGCTTGGACGGGGAGCTGTTTTTT.

The sample holds many counts of this clonotype. V usage is TRBV4-1 and J usage is TRBJ2-1; 12 nucleotides match TRBD2. This CDR3 comprises 16 residues. Germline V gene lookup returns CDR1 MGHRA and CDR2 YSYEKL. The V gene end was trimmed by 6 bases and the J gene end by 0 bases; junction bases not matched to a gene: 3. CDR3 DNA sequence: TGCGCCAGCAGAACTAGCGGGAGGAGCTCCTACAATGAGCAGTTCTTC. It codes for CASRTSGRSSYNEQFF.

This clonotype was recorded many times. V is TRBV7-9 and J is TRBJ1-1; D is perhaps TRBD1 (5 bases). CDR3 length: 14 amino acids. Trimming took off 5 bases at V and 4 bases at J, with 14 bases between the two ends. Per the germline V gene, CDR1 is SEHNR and CDR2 is FQNEAQ (reference sequence). This CDR3 reads CASSPLGGTTEAFF. The CDR3 nucleotides read TGTGCCAGCAGCCCGTTGGGGGGTACCACTGAAGCTTTCTTT.

Many counts were recorded for this clonotype. The genes are TRBV7-2 and TRBJ1-1, with 7 bases that match TRBD1. Germline assignment: CDR1 SGHTA and CDR2 FQGNSA. V lost 3 bases, J lost 4 bases, and 5 bases stayed unmatched. The length of the CDR3 is 14 residues. CDR3 DNA sequence: TGTGCCAGCAGCTTTTCGACAGGGATCACTGAAGCTTTCTTT. It encodes CASSFSTGITEAFF.

Note on this clonotype: A much more abundant neighbour one base away suggests this may be a read error. This chain uses TRBV4-2 with TRBJ1-1; D is uncertain. Germline V lookup: CDR1 LGHNA, CDR2 YNFKEQ. This CDR3 region has 17 residues. Here the CDR3 reads CPSSQPLDGLSGTEAFF. The CDR3 DNA reads TGTCCCAGCAGCCAACCCCTGGATGGCCTTTCGGGCACTGAAGCTTTCTTT.